This entry concerns a single TCR beta chain. Its antigen is still unknown. Between the trimmed V and J ends, which lost 4 bases and 8 bases, there was a span of 15 bases. CDR1 is MNHNS, CDR2 SASEGT, per germline. The length of the CDR3 is 15 residues. The record originates from a study of cytomegalovirus exposure and HLA in healthy donors. Overall study context: Tens of millions of unique TCR sequences came from HLA-typed donors in an early release. Findings and caveats of the study: Beyond CMV serostatus, there was no information to go on about immune exposure. An assumption of roughly uniform sequencing depth across donors underlay the presence/absence analyses. When a later analysis compared HLA-associated TCR beta chains with equally common others, the HLA-associated chains turned out to be more clonally expanded and to have lower generation probabilities.

13 Jbeta primers and 60 Vbeta primers were used for the PCR. TCRdb's table, derived via immunoSEQ multiplex PCR, lists solely in-frame clones and lacks some. The listing records over 40,000 clones. This chain uses TRBV6-1 with TRBJ1-6; tentatively, D is TRBD1 (6 bases). The TCR comes from a woman aged 40 to 50 in good health and CMV-seronegative. The sequencing input was PBMCs. CDR3 protein: CASSVPGQGDSPLHF. In DNA, the CDR3 is TGTGCCAGCAGTGTTCCGGGACAAGGAGATTCACCCCTCCACTTT.